The clone carrying this TCR beta chain was seen once. Original processing notes: From reference gene primer amplification, estimates of nucleated cell counts were derived. Profiling relied on immunoSEQ multiplex PCR, and the TCRdb table lists in-frame clones only, not all of them. V and J calls and clone size follow that table, whereas D and trimming were derived from the DNA. The sample yields roughly 250,000 clones, 92% seen once. Unmatched junction bases numbered 5, after V lost 4 bases and J lost 4 bases. CDR3 length equals 15 residues. Per germline, CDR1 SGHRS and CDR2 YFSETQ. This entry comes from a study of blood T cell repertoires in COVID-19. Study overall: T cells, B-cell-depleted T cells, or PBMCs supplied cDNA or gDNA.

Seattle patients were enrolled while actively infected and followed longitudinally. The receptor was isolated from a man aged 30 to 39 with COVID-19, enrolled during active disease. V is TRBV5-1 and J is TRBJ2-2, with 9 bases aligning to TRBD1. The source material was peripheral blood. This chain's CDR3 is CASSPGTGITGELFF. As DNA, the CDR3 is TGCGCCAGCAGCCCCGGGACAGGGATCACCGGGGAGCTGTTTTTT.